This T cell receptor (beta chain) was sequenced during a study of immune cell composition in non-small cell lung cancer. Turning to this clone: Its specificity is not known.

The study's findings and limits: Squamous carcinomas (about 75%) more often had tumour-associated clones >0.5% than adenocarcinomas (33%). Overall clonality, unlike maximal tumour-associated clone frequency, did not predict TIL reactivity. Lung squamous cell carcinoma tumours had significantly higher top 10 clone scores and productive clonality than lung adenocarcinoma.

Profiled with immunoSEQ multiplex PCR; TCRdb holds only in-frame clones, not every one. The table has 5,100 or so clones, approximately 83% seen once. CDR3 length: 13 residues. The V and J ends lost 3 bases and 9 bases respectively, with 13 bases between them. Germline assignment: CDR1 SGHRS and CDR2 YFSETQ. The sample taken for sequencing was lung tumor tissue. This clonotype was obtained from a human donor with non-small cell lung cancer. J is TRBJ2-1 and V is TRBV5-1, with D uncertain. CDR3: CASSYREAAEQFF. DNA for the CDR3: TGCGCCAGCAGCTATCGAGAGGCGGCTGAGCAGTTCTTC.